This T cell receptor beta chain was captured in a study of blood T cell repertoires in COVID-19. Study background: Researchers got acute and convalescent COVID-19 samples from the United States, Italy and Spain.

Assay: immunoSEQ multiplex PCR; the TCRdb copy retains only in-frame clones and omits some. The sample holds about 150,000 clones, 86% seen once. The CDR3 extends over 12 amino acids. Germline assignment: CDR1 KGHSH and CDR2 LQKENI. With 6 bases removed from V and 5 bases from J, the gap between germline ends came to 9 bases. The sample comprised PBMCs or T cells enriched from blood (not recorded which). This sequence was found in a man between 45 and 60 years old who had recovered from COVID-19. The chain recombines TRBV18 with TRBJ2-3; D possibly corresponds to TRBD2 (6 bases). CDR3 nucleotides: TGTGCCAGCTCCCCGGGGGTAGATACGCAGTATTTT. It translates to CASSPGVDTQYF.